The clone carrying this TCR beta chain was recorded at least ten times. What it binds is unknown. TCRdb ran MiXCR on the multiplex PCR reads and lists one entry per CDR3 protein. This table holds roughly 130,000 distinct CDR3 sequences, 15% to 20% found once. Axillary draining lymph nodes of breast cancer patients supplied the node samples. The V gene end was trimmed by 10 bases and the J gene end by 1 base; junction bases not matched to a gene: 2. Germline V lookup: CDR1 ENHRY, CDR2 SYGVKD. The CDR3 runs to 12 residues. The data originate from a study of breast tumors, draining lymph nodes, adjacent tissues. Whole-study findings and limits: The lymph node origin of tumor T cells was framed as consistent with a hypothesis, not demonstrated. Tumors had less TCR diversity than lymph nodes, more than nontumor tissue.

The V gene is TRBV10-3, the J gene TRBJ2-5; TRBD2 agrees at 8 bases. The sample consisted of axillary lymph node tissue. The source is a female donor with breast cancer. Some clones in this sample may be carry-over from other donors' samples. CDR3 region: CARLAGQETQYF. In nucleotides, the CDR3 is TGTGCCAGGCTAGCGGGCCAAGAGACCCAGTACTTC.